This T cell receptor (beta chain) was sequenced during a study of shared clonotypes between healthy human individuals. As regards this clone: As yet, its antigen is unknown.

Germline values: CDR1 MDHEN, CDR2 SYDVKM. V shed 6 bases and J 5 bases; nucleotides not matched to a gene: 5. This CDR3 is 13 amino acids long. Data came from immunoSEQ multiplex PCR; TCRdb stores just in-frame clones and leaves some out. The sample records 2,500,000 or so clones, 90% to 95% being singletons. Each donor was a Caucasian adult residing in Nashville, Tennessee. Study results and caveats: Sorted-subset sequencing was shown by rarefaction to be incomplete despite large depth.

Sequenced: naive CD4+ T cells sorted from blood. Subset described: CD45RA+ positively selected. The chain joins TRBV28 to TRBJ2-5, with 8 bases lining up with TRBD2. The receptor comes from a man aged 18 to 29 in good health. The CDR3 region is CASRAGGMETQYF. The CDR3 nucleotides read TGTGCCAGCAGGGCGGGGGGCATGGAGACCCAGTACTTC.